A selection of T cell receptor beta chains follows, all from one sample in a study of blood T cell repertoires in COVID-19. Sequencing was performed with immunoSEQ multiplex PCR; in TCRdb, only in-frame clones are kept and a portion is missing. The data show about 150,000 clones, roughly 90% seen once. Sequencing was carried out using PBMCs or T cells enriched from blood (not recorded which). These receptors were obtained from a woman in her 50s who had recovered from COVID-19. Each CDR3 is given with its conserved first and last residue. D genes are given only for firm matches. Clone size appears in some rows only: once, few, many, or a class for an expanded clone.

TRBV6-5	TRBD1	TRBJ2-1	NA	TGTGCCAGCAGTTTGACAGGGACAAGCTACAATGAGCAGTTCTTC	CASSLTGTSYNEQFF
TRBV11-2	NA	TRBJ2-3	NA	TGTGCCAGCAGCTTAGATGCAGGGACAGATACGCAGTATTTT	CASSLDAGTDTQYF
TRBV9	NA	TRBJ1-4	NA	TGTGCCAGCAGCGTAGGAGGACCGGGGGTTAATGAAAAACTGTTTTTT	CASSVGGPGVNEKLFF
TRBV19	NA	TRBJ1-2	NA	TGTGCCAGTAGTATCTCCCTGCAGGGAAGCTACACCTTC	CASSISLQGSYTF
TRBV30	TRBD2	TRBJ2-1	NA	TGTGCCTGGAGTGTATTTGCGGGAGGGCTGGATGAGCAGTTCTTC	CAWSVFAGGLDEQFF
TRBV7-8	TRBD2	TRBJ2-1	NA	TGTGCCAGCAGCCCCAGAGGAGGGACTACCCCCTACAATGAGCAGTTCTTC	CASSPRGGTTPYNEQFF
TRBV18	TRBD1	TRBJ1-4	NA	TGTGCCAGCTCACCACGCAGGACAGGGGGTCAATCCTCTAATGAAAAACTGTTTTTT	CASSPRRTGGQSSNEKLFF
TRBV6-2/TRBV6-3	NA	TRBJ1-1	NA	TGTGCCAGCAGTTATTACTTGCGGGGAGATTACACTGAAGCTTTCTTT	CASSYYLRGDYTEAFF
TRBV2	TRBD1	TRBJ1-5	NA	TGTGCCAGCAGTCGGGACAGAAGCAATCAGCCCCAGCATTTT	CASSRDRSNQPQHF
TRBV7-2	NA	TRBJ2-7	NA	TGTGCCAGCAGCTTAGCAATGGTGTCGGCGGGTTCCTCCTACGAGCAGTACTTC	CASSLAMVSAGSSYEQYF
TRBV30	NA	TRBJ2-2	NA	TGTGCCTGGAGTGTGAATGGGGGAGGCGGGGAGCTGTTTTTT	CAWSVNGGGGELFF
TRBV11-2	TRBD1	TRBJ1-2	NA	TGTGCCAGCAGCTTTGGCACAGGGGGCTATGGCTACACCTTC	CASSFGTGGYGYTF
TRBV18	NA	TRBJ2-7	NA	TGTGCCAGCTCACCATTAGGAGGCGAGCAGTACTTC	CASSPLGGEQYF
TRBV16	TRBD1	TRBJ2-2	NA	TGTGCCAGCAGCCAGACAGGGGGCATTGGCGGGGAGCTGTTTTTT	CASSQTGGIGGELFF
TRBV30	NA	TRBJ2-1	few	TGTGCCTGGAGTGACGGCCTAGGAAATGAGCAGTTCTTC	CAWSDGLGNEQFF
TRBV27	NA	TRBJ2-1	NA	TGTGCCAGCTCGAAGTCTGGGTTTTTCCATTCGCGGGTGGGAGAGGCGTACAATGAGCAGTTCTTC	CASSKSGFFHSRVGEAYNEQFF
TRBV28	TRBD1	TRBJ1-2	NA	TGTGCCAGCAGTATTTCGCCGGGACAGGAGCGTTCGAGCACCTTC	CASSISPGQERSSTF
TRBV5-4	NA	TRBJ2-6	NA	TGTGCCAGCAGCTTACCAGGGCAGGGGGCCAACGTCCTGACTTTC	CASSLPGQGANVLTF
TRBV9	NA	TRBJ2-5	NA	TGTGCCAGCAGCGTCCGGGGTGAGACCCAGTACTTC	CASSVRGETQYF
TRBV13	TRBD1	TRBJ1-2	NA	TGTGCCAGCCGTAGGTTGGGACAGGGAGCGGGAGGCTACACCTTC	CASRRLGQGAGGYTF
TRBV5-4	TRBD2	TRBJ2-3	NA	TGTGCCAGCAGCTTTACTAGCGGTTACCCACCTTCTAGCACAGATACGCAGTATTTT	CASSFTSGYPPSSTDTQYF
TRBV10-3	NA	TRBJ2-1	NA	TGTGCCAACGCCGGTGGCTCCTACAATGAGCAGTTCTTC	CANAGGSYNEQFF
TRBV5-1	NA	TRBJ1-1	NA	TGCGCCACTTCTGACAGCTTATTGAACACTGAAGCTTTCTTT	CATSDSLLNTEAFF
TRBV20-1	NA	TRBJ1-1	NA	TGCAGTGCTAGAGTCGCGACAGTAGCTTTCTTT	CSARVATVAFF
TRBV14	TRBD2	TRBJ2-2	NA	TGTGCCAGCAGCCAGACTAGCGTGAACACCGGGGAGCTGTTTTTT	CASSQTSVNTGELFF
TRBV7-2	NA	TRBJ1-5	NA	TGTGCCAGCAGCTCCCGCGGGAATCAGCCCCAGCATTTT	CASSSRGNQPQHF
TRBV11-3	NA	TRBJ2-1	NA	TGTGCCAGCAGCTTAATAGACAATGAGCAGTTCTTC	CASSLIDNEQFF
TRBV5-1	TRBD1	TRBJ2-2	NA	TGCGCCAGCAGCCCGGACAGGGGAACCGGGGAGCTGTTTTTT	CASSPDRGTGELFF
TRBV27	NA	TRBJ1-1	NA	TGTGCCAGCAGTTACAGGGCGGCGGGGGGAAACACTGAAGCTTTCTTT	CASSYRAAGGNTEAFF